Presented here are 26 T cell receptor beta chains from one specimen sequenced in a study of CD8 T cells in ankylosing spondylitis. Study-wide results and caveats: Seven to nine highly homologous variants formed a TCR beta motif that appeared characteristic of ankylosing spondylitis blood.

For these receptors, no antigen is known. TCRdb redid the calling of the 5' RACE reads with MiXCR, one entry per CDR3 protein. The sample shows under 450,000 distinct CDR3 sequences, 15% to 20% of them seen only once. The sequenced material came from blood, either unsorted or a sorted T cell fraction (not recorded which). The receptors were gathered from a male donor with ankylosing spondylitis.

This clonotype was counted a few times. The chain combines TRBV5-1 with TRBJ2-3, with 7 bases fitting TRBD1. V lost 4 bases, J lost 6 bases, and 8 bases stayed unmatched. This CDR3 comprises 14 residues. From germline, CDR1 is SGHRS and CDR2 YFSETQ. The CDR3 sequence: CASSSGQALDTQYF. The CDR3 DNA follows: TGCGCCAGCAGCAGCGGACAGGCGCTGGATACGCAGTATTTT.

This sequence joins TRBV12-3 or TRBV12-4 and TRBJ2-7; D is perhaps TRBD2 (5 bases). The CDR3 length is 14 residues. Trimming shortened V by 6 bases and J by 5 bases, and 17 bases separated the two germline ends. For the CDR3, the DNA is TGTGCCAGCAGCCTCGACTACGTTCGCAACGAGCAGTACTTC. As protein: CASSLDYVRNEQYF.

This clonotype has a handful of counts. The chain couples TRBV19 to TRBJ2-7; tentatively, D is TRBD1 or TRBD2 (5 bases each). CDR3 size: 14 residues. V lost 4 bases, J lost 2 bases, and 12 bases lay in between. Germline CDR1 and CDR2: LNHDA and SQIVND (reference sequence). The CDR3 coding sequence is TGTGCCAGTAGTACCCCGGGACCGCCCTACGAGCAGTACTTC. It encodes CASSTPGPPYEQYF.

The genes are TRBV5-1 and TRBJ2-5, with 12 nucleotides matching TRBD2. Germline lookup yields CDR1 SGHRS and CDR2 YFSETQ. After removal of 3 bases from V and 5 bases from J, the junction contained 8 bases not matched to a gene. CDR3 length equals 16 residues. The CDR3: CASSSLTSGSMETQYF. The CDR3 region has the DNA TGCGCCAGCAGCTCCCTGACTAGCGGGAGCATGGAGACCCAGTACTTC.

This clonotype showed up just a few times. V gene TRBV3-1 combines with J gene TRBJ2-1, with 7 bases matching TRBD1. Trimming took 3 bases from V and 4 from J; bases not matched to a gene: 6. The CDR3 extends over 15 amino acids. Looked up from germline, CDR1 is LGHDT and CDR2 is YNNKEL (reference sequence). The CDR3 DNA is TGTGCCAGCAGCCAGTGGCAGGGGGATTACAATGAGCAGTTCTTC. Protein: CASSQWQGDYNEQFF.

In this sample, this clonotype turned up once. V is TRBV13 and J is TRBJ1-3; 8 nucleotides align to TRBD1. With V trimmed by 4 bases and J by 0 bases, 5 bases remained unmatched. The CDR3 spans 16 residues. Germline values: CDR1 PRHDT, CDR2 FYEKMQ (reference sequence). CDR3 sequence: CASSWVGQVSGNTIYF. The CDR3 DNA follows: TGTGCCAGCAGCTGGGTGGGACAGGTCTCTGGAAACACCATATATTTT.

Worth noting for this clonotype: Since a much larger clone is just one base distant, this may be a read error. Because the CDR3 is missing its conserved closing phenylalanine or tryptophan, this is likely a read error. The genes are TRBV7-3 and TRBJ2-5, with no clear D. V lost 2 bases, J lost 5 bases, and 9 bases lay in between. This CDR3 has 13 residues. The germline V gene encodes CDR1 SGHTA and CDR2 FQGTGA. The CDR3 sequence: CASSLYGLETQYL. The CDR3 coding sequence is TGTGCCAGCAGCTTATATGGATTGGAGACCCAGTACTTG.

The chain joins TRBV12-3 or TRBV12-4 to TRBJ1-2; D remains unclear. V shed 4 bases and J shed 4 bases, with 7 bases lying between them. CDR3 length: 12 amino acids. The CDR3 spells CASSSHSYGYTF. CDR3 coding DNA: TGTGCCAGCAGTTCCCACAGCTATGGCTACACCTTC.

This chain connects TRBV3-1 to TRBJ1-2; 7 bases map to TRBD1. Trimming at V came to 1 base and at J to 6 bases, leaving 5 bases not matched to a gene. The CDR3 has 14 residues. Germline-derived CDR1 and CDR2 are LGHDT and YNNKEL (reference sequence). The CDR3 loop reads CASSQADRVNGYTF. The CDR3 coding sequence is TGTGCCAGCAGCCAAGCAGACAGGGTGAATGGCTACACCTTC. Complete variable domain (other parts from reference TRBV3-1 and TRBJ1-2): DTAVSQTPKYLVTQMGNDKSIKCEQNLGHDTMYWYKQDSKKFLKIMFSYNNKELIINETVPNRFSPKSPDKAHLNLHINSLELGDSAVYFCASSQADRVNGYTFGSGTRLTVV.

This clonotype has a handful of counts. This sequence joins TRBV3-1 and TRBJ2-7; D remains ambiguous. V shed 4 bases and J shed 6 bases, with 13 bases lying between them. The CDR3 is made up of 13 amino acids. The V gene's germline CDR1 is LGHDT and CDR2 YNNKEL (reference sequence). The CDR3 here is CASSRMAGAEQYF. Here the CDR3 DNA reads TGTGCCAGCAGCCGCATGGCCGGAGCCGAGCAGTACTTC.

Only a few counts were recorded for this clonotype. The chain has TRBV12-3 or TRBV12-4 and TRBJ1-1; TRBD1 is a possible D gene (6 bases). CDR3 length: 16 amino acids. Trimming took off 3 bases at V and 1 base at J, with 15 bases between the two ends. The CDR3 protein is CASSFVRGAWNTEAFF. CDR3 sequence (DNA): TGTGCCAGCAGTTTTGTCAGGGGCGCTTGGAACACTGAAGCTTTCTTT.

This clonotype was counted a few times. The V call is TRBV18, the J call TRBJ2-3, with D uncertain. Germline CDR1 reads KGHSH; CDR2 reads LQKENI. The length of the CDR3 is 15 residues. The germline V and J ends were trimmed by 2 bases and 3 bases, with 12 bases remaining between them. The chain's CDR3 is CASSPAITWTDTQYF. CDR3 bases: TGTGCCAGCTCACCAGCGATTACCTGGACAGATACGCAGTATTTT.

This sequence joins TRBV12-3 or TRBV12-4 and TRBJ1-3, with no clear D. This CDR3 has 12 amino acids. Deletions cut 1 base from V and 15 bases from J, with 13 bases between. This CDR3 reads CASSLDPNATYF. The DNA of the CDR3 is TGTGCCAGCAGTTTAGACCCGAATGCCACATATTTT.

This CDR3 is CASQIAGSSDTQYF. CDR3 DNA: TGTGCCAGCCAAATTGCCGGGAGTTCAGATACGCAGTATTTT. The chain uses TRBV2 and TRBJ2-3, with D maybe TRBD2 (6 bases). Germline CDR1 and CDR2: SNHLY and FYNNEI. The ends were cut back, 8 bases at V and 4 bases at J, with 16 bases in the middle. The CDR3 covers 14 residues.

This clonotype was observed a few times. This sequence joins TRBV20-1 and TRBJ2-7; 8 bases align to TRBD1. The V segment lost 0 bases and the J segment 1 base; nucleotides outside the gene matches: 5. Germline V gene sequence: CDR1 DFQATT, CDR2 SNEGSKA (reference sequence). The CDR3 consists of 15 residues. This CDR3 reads CSARDRDRLSYEQYF. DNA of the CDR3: TGCAGTGCTAGAGACCGGGACAGGTTATCCTACGAGCAGTACTTC.

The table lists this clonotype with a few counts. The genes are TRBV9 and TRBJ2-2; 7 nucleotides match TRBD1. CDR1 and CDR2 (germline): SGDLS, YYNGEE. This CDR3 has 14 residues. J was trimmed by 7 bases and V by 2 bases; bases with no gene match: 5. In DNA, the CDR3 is TGTGCCAGCAGCGTGACAGGGACGGGCGGGGAGCTGTTTTTT. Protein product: CASSVTGTGGELFF.

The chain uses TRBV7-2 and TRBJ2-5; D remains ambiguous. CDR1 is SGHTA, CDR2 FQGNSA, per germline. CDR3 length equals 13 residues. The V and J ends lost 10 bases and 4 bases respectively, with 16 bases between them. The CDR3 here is CAKRPQGVETQYF. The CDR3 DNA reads TGTGCCAAACGGCCCCAAGGTGTAGAGACCCAGTACTTC.

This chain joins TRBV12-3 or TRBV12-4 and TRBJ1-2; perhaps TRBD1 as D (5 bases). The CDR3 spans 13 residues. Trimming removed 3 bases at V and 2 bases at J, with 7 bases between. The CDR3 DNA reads TGTGCCAGCAGTTTCAAGGGGAACTATGGCTACACCTTC. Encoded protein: CASSFKGNYGYTF.

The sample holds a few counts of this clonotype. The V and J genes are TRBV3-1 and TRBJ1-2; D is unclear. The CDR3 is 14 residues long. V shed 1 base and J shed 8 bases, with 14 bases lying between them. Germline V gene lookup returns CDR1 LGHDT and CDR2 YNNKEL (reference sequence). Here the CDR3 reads CASSQGATQAGYTF. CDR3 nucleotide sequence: TGTGCCAGCAGCCAAGGGGCGACACAAGCGGGCTACACCTTC.

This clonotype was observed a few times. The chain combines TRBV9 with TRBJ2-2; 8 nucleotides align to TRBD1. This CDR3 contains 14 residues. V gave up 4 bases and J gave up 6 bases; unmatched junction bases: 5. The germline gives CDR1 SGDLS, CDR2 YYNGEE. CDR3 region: CASSRTGNAGELFF. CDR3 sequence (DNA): TGTGCCAGCAGCCGGACAGGGAATGCCGGGGAGCTGTTTTTT.

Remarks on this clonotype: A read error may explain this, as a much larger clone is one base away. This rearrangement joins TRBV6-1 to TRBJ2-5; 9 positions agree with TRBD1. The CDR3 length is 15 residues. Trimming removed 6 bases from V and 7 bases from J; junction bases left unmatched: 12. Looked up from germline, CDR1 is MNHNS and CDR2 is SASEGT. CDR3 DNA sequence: TGTGCCAGCAGCCGGGACAGGGACATGCTGGGGACCCAGTACTTC. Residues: CASSRDRDMLGTQYF.

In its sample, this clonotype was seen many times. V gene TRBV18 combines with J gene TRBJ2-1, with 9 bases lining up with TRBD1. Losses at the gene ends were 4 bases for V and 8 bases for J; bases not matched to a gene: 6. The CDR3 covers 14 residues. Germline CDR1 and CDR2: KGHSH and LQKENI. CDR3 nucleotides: TGTGCCAGCTCACTACAGGGGGCGCGGGATGAGCAGTTCTTC. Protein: CASSLQGARDEQFF.

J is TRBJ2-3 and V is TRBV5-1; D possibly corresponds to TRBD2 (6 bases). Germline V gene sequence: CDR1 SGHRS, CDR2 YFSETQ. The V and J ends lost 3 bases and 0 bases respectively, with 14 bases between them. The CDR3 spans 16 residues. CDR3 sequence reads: CASSSGTLTSTDTQYF. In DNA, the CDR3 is TGCGCCAGCAGCTCCGGGACTCTCACTAGCACAGATACGCAGTATTTT.

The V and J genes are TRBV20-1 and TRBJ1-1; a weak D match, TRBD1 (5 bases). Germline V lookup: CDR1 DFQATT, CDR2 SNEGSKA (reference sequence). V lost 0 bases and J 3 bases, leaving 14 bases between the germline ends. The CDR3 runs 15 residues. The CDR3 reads CSARDRRGLYTEAFF. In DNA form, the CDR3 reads TGCAGTGCTAGAGATCGAAGGGGTCTGTACACTGAAGCTTTCTTT.

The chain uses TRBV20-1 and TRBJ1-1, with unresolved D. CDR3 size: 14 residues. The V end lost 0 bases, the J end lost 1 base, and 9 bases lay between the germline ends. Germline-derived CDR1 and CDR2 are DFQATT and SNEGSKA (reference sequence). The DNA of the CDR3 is TGCAGTGCTAGAGATGTCTGGGAGAACACTGAAGCTTTCTTT. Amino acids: CSARDVWENTEAFF.

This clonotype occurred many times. The CDR3, as DNA: TGTGCCAGCAGGGCTAGCGGCTCCTACAATGAGCAGTTCTTC. It translates to CASRASGSYNEQFF. This chain uses TRBV12-3 or TRBV12-4 with TRBJ2-1, with 7 bases fitting TRBD2. The CDR3 totals 14 residues. V shed 6 bases and J 0 bases; nucleotides not matched to a gene: 2.